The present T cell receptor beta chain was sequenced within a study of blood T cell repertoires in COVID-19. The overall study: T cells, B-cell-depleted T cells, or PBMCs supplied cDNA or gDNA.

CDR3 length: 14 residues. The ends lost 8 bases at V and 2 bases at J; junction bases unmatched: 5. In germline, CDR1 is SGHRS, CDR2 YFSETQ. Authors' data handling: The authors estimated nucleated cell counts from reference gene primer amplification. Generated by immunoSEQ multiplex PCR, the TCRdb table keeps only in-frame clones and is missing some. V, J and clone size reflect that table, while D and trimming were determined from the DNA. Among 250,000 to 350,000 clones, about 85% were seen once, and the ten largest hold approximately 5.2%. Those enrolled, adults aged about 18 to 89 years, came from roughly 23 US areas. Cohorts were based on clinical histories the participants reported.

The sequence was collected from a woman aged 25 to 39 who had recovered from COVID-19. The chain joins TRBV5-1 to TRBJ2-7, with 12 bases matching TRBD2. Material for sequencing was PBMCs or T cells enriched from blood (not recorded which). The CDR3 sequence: CARRLAGVTYEQYF. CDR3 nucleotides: TGCGCCAGGAGACTAGCGGGGGTAACCTACGAGCAGTACTTC.